Sequencing of this T cell receptor (beta chain) was carried out in a study of blood T cells in healthy people across ages. Study-level background: About one barcoded TCR beta cDNA was captured per two T cells. Findings of the study overall: Roughly linear age-related decline in beta diversity appeared, significant by age around 36. Compared with aged donors, long-lived donors showed fewer expanded clones, suggesting selection.

For the second PCR, which ran for 7 to 11 cycles, a sample-barcoded 5' primer and a J-beta primer mix were used. TCRdb called the 5' RACE reads again in MiXCR, with one record for every CDR3 protein. The table lists fewer than 900,000 distinct CDR3 sequences, roughly 34% of them singletons. On this clonotype itself: Its antigen is unknown.

The sample providers were healthy Caucasian people from Russia, aged about 6 to 90. This CDR3 is 12 amino acids long. From germline, CDR1 is SGHKS and CDR2 YYEKEE (reference sequence). V was pared by 0 bases and J by 11 bases, with 11 bases between. This clonotype was obtained from a man between 18 and 35 years old in good health. Sequenced sample: blood. The chain links TRBV5-5 to TRBJ2-5, with D unclear. CDR3 bases: TGTGCCAGCAGCTTGGAGCTCAATGAGCAGTACTTC. Residues: CASSLELNEQYF.